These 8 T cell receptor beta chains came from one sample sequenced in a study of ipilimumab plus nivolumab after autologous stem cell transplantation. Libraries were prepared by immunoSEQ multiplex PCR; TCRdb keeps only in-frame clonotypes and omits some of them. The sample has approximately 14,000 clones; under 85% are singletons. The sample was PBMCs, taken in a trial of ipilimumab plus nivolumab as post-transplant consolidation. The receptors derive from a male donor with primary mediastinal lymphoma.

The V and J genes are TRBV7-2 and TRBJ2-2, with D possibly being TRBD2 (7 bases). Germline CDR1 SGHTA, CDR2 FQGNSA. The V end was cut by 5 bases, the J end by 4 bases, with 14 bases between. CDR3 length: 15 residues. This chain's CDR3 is CASSKGGLGTGELFF. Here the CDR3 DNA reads TGTGCCAGCAGCAAGGGGGGGCTGGGCACCGGGGAGCTGTTTTTT.

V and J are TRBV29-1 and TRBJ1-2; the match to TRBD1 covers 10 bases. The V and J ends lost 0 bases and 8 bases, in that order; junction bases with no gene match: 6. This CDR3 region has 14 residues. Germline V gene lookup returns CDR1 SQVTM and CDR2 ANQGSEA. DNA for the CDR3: TGCAGCGTTGAAGATAGGGACAGGGGTTACGGCTACACCTTC. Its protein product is CSVEDRDRGYGYTF.

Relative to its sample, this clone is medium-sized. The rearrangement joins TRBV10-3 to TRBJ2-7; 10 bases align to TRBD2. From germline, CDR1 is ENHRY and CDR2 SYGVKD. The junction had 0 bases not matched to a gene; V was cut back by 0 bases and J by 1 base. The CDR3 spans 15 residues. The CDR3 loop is CAISESLAGSYEQYF. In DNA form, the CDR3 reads TGTGCCATCAGTGAGTCACTAGCGGGGTCCTACGAGCAGTACTTC.

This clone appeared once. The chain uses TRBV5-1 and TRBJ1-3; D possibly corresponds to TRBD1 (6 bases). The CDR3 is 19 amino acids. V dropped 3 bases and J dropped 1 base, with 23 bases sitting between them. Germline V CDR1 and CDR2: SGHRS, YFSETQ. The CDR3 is CASSSPSGGGGGSGNTIYF. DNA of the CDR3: TGCGCCAGCAGCTCCCCCTCTGGCGGAGGGGGGGGATCTGGAAACACCATATATTTT.

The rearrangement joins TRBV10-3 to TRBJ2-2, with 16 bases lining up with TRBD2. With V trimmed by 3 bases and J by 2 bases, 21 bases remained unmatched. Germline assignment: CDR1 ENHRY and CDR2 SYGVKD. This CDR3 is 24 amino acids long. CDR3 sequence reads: CAISDPGRIPGLAGGRGNTGELFF. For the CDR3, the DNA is TGTGCCATCAGTGACCCTGGACGGATTCCGGGACTAGCGGGAGGGCGGGGAAACACCGGGGAGCTGTTTTTT.

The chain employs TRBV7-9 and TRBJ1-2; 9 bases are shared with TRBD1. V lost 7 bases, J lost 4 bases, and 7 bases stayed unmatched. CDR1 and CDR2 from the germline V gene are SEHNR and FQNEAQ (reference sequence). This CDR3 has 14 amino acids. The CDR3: CASTPGQGTYGYTF. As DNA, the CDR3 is TGTGCCAGCACGCCCGGACAGGGGACCTATGGCTACACCTTC.

The CDR3 spells CASSDRRGTEAFF. CDR3 DNA sequence: TGTGCCAGCAGTGACAGGAGGGGAACTGAAGCTTTCTTT. The rearrangement joins TRBV25-1 to TRBJ1-1; D may be TRBD1 (5 bases). The germline V gene encodes CDR1 MGHDK and CDR2 SYGVNS. Trimming removed 3 bases from V and 5 bases from J, with 10 bases in between. This CDR3 is 13 amino acids long.

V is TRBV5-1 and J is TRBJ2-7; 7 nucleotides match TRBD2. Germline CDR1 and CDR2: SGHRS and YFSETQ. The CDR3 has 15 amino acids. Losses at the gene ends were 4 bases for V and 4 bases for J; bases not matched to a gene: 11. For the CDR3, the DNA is TGCGCCAGCAGCCCGGCGAGCGGGGTGATTTACGAGCAGTACTTC. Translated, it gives CASSPASGVIYEQYF.